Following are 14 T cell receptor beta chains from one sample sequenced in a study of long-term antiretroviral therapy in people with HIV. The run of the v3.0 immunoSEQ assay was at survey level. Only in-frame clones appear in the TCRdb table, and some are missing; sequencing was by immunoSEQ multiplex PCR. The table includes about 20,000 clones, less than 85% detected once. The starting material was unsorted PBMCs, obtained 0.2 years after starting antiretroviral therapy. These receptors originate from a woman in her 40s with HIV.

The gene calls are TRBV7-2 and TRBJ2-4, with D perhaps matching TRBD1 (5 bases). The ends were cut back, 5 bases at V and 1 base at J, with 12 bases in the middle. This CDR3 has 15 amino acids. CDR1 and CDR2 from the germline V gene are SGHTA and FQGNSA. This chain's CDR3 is CASSENNRAKNIQYF. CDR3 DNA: TGTGCCAGCAGCGAAAATAACAGGGCCAAAAACATTCAGTACTTC.

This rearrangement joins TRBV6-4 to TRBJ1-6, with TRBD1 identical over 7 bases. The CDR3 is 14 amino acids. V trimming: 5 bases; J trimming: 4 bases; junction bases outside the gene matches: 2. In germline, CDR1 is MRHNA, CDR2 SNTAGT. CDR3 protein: CASSPGQYNSPLHF. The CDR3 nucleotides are TGTGCCAGCAGTCCGGGACAGTATAATTCACCCCTCCACTTT.

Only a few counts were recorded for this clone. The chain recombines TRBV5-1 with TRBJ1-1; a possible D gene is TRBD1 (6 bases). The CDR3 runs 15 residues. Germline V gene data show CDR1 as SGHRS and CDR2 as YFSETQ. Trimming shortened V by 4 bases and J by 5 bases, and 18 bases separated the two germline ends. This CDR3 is CASSLAPGGGTEAFF. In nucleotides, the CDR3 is TGCGCCAGCAGCCTCGCCCCTGGGGGCGGAACTGAAGCTTTCTTT.

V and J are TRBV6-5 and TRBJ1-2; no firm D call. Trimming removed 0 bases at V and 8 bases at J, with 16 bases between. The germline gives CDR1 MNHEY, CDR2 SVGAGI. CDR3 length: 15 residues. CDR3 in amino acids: CASSYSKKHAGGYTF. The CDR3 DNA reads TGTGCCAGCAGTTACTCGAAGAAGCATGCTGGCGGCTACACCTTC.

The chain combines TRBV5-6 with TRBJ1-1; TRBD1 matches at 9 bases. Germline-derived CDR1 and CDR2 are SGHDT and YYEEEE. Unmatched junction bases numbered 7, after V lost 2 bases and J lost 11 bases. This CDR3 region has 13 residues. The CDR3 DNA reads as TGTGCCAGCAGCTTAGGAGGGGGACAGGGTGCTTTCTTT. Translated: CASSLGGGQGAFF.

In DNA form, the CDR3 reads TGCGCCAGCAGCTTGGTAGCAGGGGCGGACACTGAAGCTTTCTTT. Protein product: CASSLVAGADTEAFF. V is TRBV5-1 and J is TRBJ1-1; TRBD1 is a possible D gene (6 bases). This CDR3 is 15 amino acids long. V was pared by 0 bases and J by 3 bases, with 12 bases between. The germline gives CDR1 SGHRS, CDR2 YFSETQ.

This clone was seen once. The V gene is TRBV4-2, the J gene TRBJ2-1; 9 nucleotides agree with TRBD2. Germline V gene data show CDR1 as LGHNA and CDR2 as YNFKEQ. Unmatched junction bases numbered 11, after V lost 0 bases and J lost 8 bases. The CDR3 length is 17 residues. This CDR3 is CASSQDSSGLAFDEQFF. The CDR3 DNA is TGTGCCAGCAGCCAAGATTCGAGCGGACTAGCGTTCGATGAGCAGTTCTTC.

CDR3 sequence reads: CASTEGVTGELFF. The DNA of the CDR3 is TGTGCCAGTACGGAGGGGGTAACCGGGGAGCTGTTTTTT. The chain joins TRBV19 to TRBJ2-2, with D perhaps matching TRBD1 or TRBD2 (6 bases each). CDR3 length equals 13 residues. CDR1 and CDR2 (germline): LNHDA, SQIVND (reference sequence). V lost 7 bases and J 5 bases, leaving 11 bases between the germline ends.

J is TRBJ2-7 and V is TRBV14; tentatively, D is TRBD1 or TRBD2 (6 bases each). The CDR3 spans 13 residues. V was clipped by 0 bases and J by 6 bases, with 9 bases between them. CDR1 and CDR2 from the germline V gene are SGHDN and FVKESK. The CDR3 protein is CASSQDRGGEQYF. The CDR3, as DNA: TGTGCCAGCAGCCAAGACAGGGGAGGCGAGCAGTACTTC.

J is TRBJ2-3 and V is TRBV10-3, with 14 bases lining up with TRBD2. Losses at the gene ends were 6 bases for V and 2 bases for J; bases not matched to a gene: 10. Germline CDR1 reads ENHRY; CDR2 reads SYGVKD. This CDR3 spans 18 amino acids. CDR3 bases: TGTGCCATCAGCCCCGGGACTAGCGGGGGTCAGGTCACAGATACGCAGTATTTT. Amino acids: CAISPGTSGGQVTDTQYF.

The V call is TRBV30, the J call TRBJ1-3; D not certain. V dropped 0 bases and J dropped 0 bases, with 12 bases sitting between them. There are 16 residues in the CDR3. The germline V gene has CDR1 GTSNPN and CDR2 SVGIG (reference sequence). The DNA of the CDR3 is TGTGCCTGGAGTGTGGGCCGGGCAGGCTCTGGAAACACCATATATTTT. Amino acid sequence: CAWSVGRAGSGNTIYF. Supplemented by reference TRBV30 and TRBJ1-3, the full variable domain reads SQTIHQWPATLVQPVGSPLSLECTVEGTSNPNLYWYRQAAGRGLQLLFYSVGIGQISSEVPQNLSASRPQDRQFILSSKKLLLSDSGFYLCAWSVGRAGSGNTIYFGEGSWLTVV.

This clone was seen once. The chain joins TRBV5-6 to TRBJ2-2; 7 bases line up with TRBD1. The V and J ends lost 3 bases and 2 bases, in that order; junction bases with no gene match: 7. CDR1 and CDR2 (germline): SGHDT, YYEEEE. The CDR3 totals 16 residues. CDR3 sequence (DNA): TGTGCCAGCAGCTCCACTGACAGGGATAACACCGGGGAGCTGTTTTTT. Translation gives CASSSTDRDNTGELFF.

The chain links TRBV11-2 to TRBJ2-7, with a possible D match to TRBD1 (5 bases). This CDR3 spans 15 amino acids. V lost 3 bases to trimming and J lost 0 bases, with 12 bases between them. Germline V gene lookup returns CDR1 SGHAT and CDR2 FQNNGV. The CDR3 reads CASSFGAGSSYEQYF. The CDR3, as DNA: TGTGCCAGCAGCTTTGGGGCCGGAAGCTCCTACGAGCAGTACTTC.

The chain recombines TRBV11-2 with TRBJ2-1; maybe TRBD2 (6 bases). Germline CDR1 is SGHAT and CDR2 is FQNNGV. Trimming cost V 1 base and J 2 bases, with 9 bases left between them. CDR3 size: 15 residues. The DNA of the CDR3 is TGTGCCAGCAGCTTAGTCGCGGGGCCCTACAATGAGCAGTTCTTC. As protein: CASSLVAGPYNEQFF.